This paragraph reports one T cell receptor beta chain. There is no known antigen for this receptor. No much larger clonotype is one base removed from it; base qualities were not supplied. CDR1 and CDR2, looked up from the germline V gene, are MDHEN and SYDVKM. The CDR3 sequence holds 16 residues, the cysteine and phenylalanine included. Only the CDR3 DNA is retained, 48 bases long and in frame from the first base. Trimming removed 1 base from V and 7 bases from J; the gene matches leave 9 bases unexplained. Libraries were prepared through the immunoSEQ multiplex PCR assay. A mixture of 60 forward primers for TCR Vbeta segments and 13 reverse primers for TCR Jbeta segments was used in the multiplex PCR. A multiplex PCR assay on genomic DNA amplified the CDR3 region of rearranged TCR beta genes. The amplified TCR beta libraries were sequenced on the Illumina HiSeq System as 87-base-pair reads. Processing in the source paper ran as follows. A later analysis counted 75 million to 100 million unique TCR beta chains across the approximately 700 repertoires, and 9.5 million to 11 million of these chains were shared by at least two donors. To remove PCR and sequencing errors, raw reads were error-corrected and collapsed into unique sequences using a nearest-neighbor algorithm that merged closely related sequences. V, D and J gene segments were assigned by aligning CDR3 sequences to IMGT reference sequences. Each retained sequence needed at least a six-nucleotide match to both a V gene segment and a J gene segment. Rearrangements were called productive when the CDR3 lacked stop codons and stayed in frame with V and J; all others were non-productive. CDR3 was defined according to IMGT convention as the region running from the second conserved V-encoded cysteine to the conserved J-encoded phenylalanine. The earlier analysis of 500 to 600 of the donors excluded sequences that lacked an unambiguous match to a single V gene segment. An earlier analysis of about 600 of the donors called V segments functional above 56.7% productive rearrangements and segregating when the between-donor standard deviation exceeded 5%. A statistical classification framework was developed to diagnose cytomegalovirus status using the catalog of TCR beta chain sequences. In a later analysis, V and J genes were assigned by comparing TCR nucleotide sequences against IMGT/GENE-DB human TR gene sequences. Using the TCRdist pipeline, a later analysis assigned CDR3 sequences along with most-parsimonious VDJ recombination scenarios. In a later analysis, each TCR beta chain was defined by its CDR3 amino acid sequence together with its V-gene family, and reads without a unique V-gene family were excluded. As a way to deal with suspected cross-contamination and a sequencing artifact, a later analysis dropped over 550 nucleotide sequences that were highly shared and had low generation probability. A later analysis calculated a clonal expansion index for each public chain from normalized within-repertoire ranks of inferred template counts. Generation probabilities in a later analysis came from a VDJ recombination model fitted to out-of-frame rearrangements, and those results were checked against IGoR. In a later analysis, TCR-TCR, TCR-HLA and TCR-CMV co-occurrence was scored with hypergeometric tests, and a repertoire-size bias correction was applied to TCR pairs. In a later analysis, false discovery rates were estimated by permuting HLA or CMV assignments 20 times. In a later analysis, co-occurring TCRs were grouped using DBSCAN, with TCRdist sequence similarity added in when clustering inside HLA-allele-positive subsets. Repertoires with fewer than 30,000 or more than 120,000 public chains were left out of co-occurrence clustering, as were several repertoires with anomalous nucleotide sharing. Here the immuneACCESS table is served through TCRdb, limited to in-frame sequences with V and J called. Missing clones are a known gap in these copies; in checked studies unresolved V genes cover under half, and the rest lacks a known reason. V, J and clone size were drawn from that table, and D and trimming were deduced from the DNA. This sample gives 130,000 or so clones in total; approximately 86% of them show up just once. The top ten clonotypes cover roughly 0.5% of the sample.

The cohort was made up of 666 healthy bone marrow donors. All cohort members were sampled while nominally healthy, although unrecorded immune exposures were likely present. The donor was CMV seronegative and belonged to the group of approximately 320 seronegative cohort members. Every donor gave a peripheral blood sample, and the peripheral blood mononuclear cells from that sample were used for TCR beta sequencing. Genomic DNA extraction from the blood cell samples was performed with the Qiagen DNeasy Blood Extraction Kit. The data were taken from a study of cytomegalovirus exposure and HLA in healthy donors (dated by TCRdb to about 2017). With regard to the full study: According to an earlier analysis of 450 to 650 of the donors, some 180 million T cells yielded roughly 110 million unique TCR beta sequences and 250 to 350 Gb of sequence data. In an earlier analysis of 587 of the donors, high-throughput TCR beta sequencing was used to judge whether each TCR beta V gene segment behaved as functional or pseudogenic. To predict cytomegalovirus infection status, the study combined high-throughput TCR immunosequencing, statistical association of individual TCRs with disease status, and machine learning. Alongside the repertoire data, information on donor age, sex, ethnicity and CMV serostatus was compiled. To study patterns of TCR occurrence, a later analysis re-analyzed previously published TCR beta repertoires from several hundred donors and added high-resolution HLA genotyping. Roughly 300 gigabases of sequencing data and around 80 million unique TCR sequences made up an early release that covered 500 to 700 HLA-typed donors. Along with the roughly 700-subject first cohort, a separate validation cohort of more than 90 different subjects was used. Both class I and class II loci were covered by HLA typing, at four-digit resolution. The genetic ancestry cluster associated with self-reported Caucasian donors included 81% of the roughly 360 genotyped donors. The T cell repertoires of some 700 subjects were profiled by immunosequencing and related to cytomegalovirus serostatus. Four or five DR-DQ haplotypes were handled as single units for association and clustering because linkage in the cohort was strong. The study was designed to test whether signatures of past pathogen exposure could be identified by cataloging public T cell receptors. Across around 400 genotyped donors of the cohort, an average of about 240,000 unique TCR beta nucleotide sequences per donor were sequenced, and 15% to 20% of those sequences were non-productive. Rather than using new phenotypic data, the later analysis identified candidate immune exposures from TCR beta sequences and from how often those sequences occurred across donors. All discovery cohort repertoires had been generated using a single sequencing platform. Typing coverage differed by locus: A, B, C, DRB1 and DQB1 were typed in roughly 629-640 donors, DQA1 in around 500, DPA1 in some 600, and DPB1 in approximately 450. A later genetic analysis used genome-wide SNP genotypes for 398 of the 666 donors, treating that subset as a discovery cohort. The research as a whole found: Linkage disequilibrium might explain the correlated functional status among segregating V segments, but an unknown experimental factor could not be ruled out. The 87-base-pair reads could not distinguish some IMGT-functional V segments, including TRBV6-2 and TRBV6-3, so those segments were excluded. A total of fewer than 200 TCR beta chains were listed by the study as associated with cytomegalovirus. According to a later analysis, parvovirus B19, influenza, CMV and Epstein-Barr virus appeared linked to several top co-occurrence clusters. A later genetic analysis associated a missense DCLRE1C variant with V-gene and J-gene trimming of TCR beta chains, and an independent cohort replicated the association. A cluster of highly shared sequence variants was judged likely to be a technical artifact of the sequencing pipeline. HLA typing was unavailable for some donors at each locus, so association tests used only the typed subset. According to a later analysis, TCR association rates differed among HLA loci, with DRB1 alleles showing the most associated TCRs and HLA-C alleles showing the fewest. The presence/absence analyses assumed that sequencing depth was roughly uniform across donors, and that assumption may not be true. In both the original and validation cohorts, the classifier was reported to diagnose cytomegalovirus status with high specificity and sensitivity. According to a later analysis, most CMV-associated TCR beta chains appeared to be HLA-restricted, and the HLA associations seemed to be driven largely by CMV exposure. In a later analysis, HLA-associated TCR beta chains showed more clonal expansion and lower generation probabilities than non-associated chains that were equally common. For the cohort, immune exposure information was limited to CMV serostatus. Most TCR sequences were observed very rarely across donors, whereas some public TCRs were present in many individuals. The authors suggested that the approach could potentially be extended to other disease states and immunological phenotypes. In an earlier analysis of 500 to 650 of the donors, most TCR beta V segments appeared in productive rearrangements about 87% or about 30% of the time, broadly matching IMGT annotations. Assigning TCR associations to individual alleles was difficult when HLA alleles, especially DR and DQ, strongly co-occurred. Only TCR beta chains were sequenced in this cohort, and the absence of alpha or paired-chain data limited detectable features. A further reported finding was that TCR beta sequences accurately predicted the HLA-A and HLA-B alleles for most subjects in the first cohort. Because counts were too low, about 18 rarely observed V segments, including chromosome 9 orphons, were excluded from the earlier analysis of 587 of the donors. According to a later genetic analysis, donors in an Asian-associated ancestry cluster had fewer N-insertions in productive TCRs than the approximately 670-donor mean. At a false discovery rate of 0.05, a later analysis linked some 18,000 TCR beta sequences to specific HLA alleles. Three of the identified cytomegalovirus-associated TCR beta chains were confirmed in vitro to be specific for cytomegalovirus antigens.

The source of this sequence is a woman between 40 and 50 years old in good health and CMV-seronegative. The chain is encoded by TRBV28 joined to TRBJ1-5, and 8 bases in between align with TRBD1. Sample: PBMCs. CDR3 loop: CASSLYRQGFGQPQHF. The DNA sequence follows: TGTGCCAGCAGTTTATACCGACAGGGGTTCGGACAGCCCCAGCATTTT.